This paragraph reports one T cell receptor (beta chain). Its antigen is still unknown. Per-base quality was not reported, and no clone a single base away is much larger than it. Libraries were constructed by the immunoSEQ multiplex PCR assay. For the multiplex PCR, a mixture combining 60 forward primers for TCR Vbeta segments and 13 reverse primers for TCR Jbeta segments was used. The CDR3 region of rearranged TCR beta genes was amplified from genomic DNA with a multiplex PCR assay. On the Illumina HiSeq System, the amplified TCR beta libraries were sequenced as 87-base-pair reads. From the authors' description of their analysis: In a later analysis, 80 million or so unique TCR beta chains were counted across the 690 or so repertoires, and around 10 million of these chains were shared by at least two donors. Raw reads were error-corrected and collapsed into unique sequences with a nearest-neighbor algorithm that merged closely related sequences to remove PCR and sequencing errors. CDR3 sequences were aligned to IMGT reference sequences to assign V, D and J gene segments. For a sequence to be retained, a match of at least six nucleotides to both a V gene segment and a J gene segment was required. A rearrangement was called productive if the CDR3 had no stop codons and remained in frame with V and J, and every other rearrangement was called non-productive. Following IMGT convention, CDR3 was defined as the stretch from the second conserved V-encoded cysteine to the conserved J-encoded phenylalanine. In an earlier analysis of more than 550 of the donors, sequences lacking an unambiguous match to a single V gene segment were excluded. An earlier analysis of over 450 of the donors classified V segments as functional when productive rearrangements were above 56.7% and as segregating when the standard deviation between donors was above 5%. A statistical classification framework was developed to diagnose cytomegalovirus status using the catalog of TCR beta chain sequences. In a later analysis, TCR nucleotide sequences were compared against IMGT/GENE-DB human TR gene sequences so that V and J genes could be assigned. The TCRdist pipeline was used in a later analysis to assign CDR3 sequences and most-parsimonious VDJ recombination scenarios. In a later analysis, each TCR beta chain was defined by its CDR3 amino acid sequence together with its V-gene family, and reads lacking a unique V-gene family were excluded. As a way to deal with suspected cross-contamination and a sequencing artifact, a later analysis dropped 450 to 700 nucleotide sequences that were highly shared and had low generation probability. For each public chain, a later analysis derived a clonal expansion index from normalized ranks of inferred template counts within each repertoire. A later analysis computed generation probabilities with a VDJ recombination model fitted to out-of-frame rearrangements, and checked the results against IGoR. Hypergeometric tests were used in a later analysis to score TCR-TCR, TCR-HLA and TCR-CMV co-occurrence, with a repertoire-size bias correction applied to the TCR pairs. To estimate false discovery rates, a later analysis permuted the HLA or CMV assignments 20 times. A later analysis grouped co-occurring TCRs with DBSCAN, adding TCRdist sequence similarity when clustering within HLA-allele-positive subsets. For co-occurrence clustering, repertoires with fewer than 30,000 or more than 120,000 public chains were excluded, along with five or six repertoires with anomalous nucleotide sharing. Here the immuneACCESS table is served through TCRdb, limited to in-frame sequences with V and J called. Missing clones are a known gap in these copies; in checked studies unresolved V genes cover under half, and the rest lacks a known reason. V and J calls and clone size come straight from that table; D and trimming were deduced from the DNA. The sample includes tens of thousands of clones, with 60% to 85% observed a single time. The top ten clones comprise 1.5% to 2% of the sample.

These data belong to a study of cytomegalovirus exposure and HLA in healthy donors (dated by TCRdb to the late 2010s). Study-level background: An earlier analysis of approximately 590 of the donors reported roughly 270 Gb of sequence data and 100 million to 130 million unique TCR beta sequences from some 180 million T cells. An early release that covered about 600 HLA-typed donors contained about 290 gigabases of sequencing data and 75 million to 100 million unique TCR sequences. Among the roughly 370 genotyped donors, approximately 77% belonged to the genetic ancestry cluster associated with self-reported Caucasian donors. The study was designed to test whether signatures of past pathogen exposure could be identified by cataloging public T cell receptors. Using immunosequencing, the study profiled T cell repertoires from 666 subjects and related those repertoires to cytomegalovirus serostatus. Along with the approximately 700-subject first cohort, a separate validation cohort of approximately 110 different subjects was used. The study combined high-throughput TCR immunosequencing, statistical association of individual TCRs with disease status, and machine learning to predict cytomegalovirus infection status. To study patterns of TCR occurrence, a later analysis re-analyzed previously published TCR beta repertoires from 666 donors and added high-resolution HLA genotyping. Rather than using new phenotypic data, the later analysis identified candidate immune exposures from TCR beta sequences and from how often those sequences occurred across donors. In an earlier analysis of 500 to 650 of the donors, high-throughput TCR beta sequencing was used to judge whether each TCR beta V gene segment behaved as functional or pseudogenic. Alongside the repertoire data, information on donor age, sex, ethnicity and CMV serostatus was compiled. Genome-wide SNP genotypes for about 65% of the 666 donors were used in a later genetic analysis, which treated that subset as a discovery cohort. All discovery cohort repertoires had been generated using a single sequencing platform. HLA typing covered class I and class II loci at four-digit resolution. The number of typed donors differed by locus: roughly 620-630 for A, B, C, DRB1 and DQB1; some 540 for DQA1; around 580 for DPA1; and some 450 for DPB1. About five DR-DQ haplotypes were handled as single units for association and clustering, since linkage in the cohort was strong. Among some 410 genotyped donors of the cohort, an average of roughly 240,000 unique TCR beta nucleotide sequences were sequenced per donor, roughly 18% of them non-productive. General conclusions and limits of the study: Most TCR sequences were seen in very few donors, while some public TCRs were found in many individuals. In an earlier analysis of approximately 600 of the donors, most TCR beta V segments were observed in productive rearrangements about 90% or about 30% of the time, broadly matching IMGT annotations. The earlier analysis of 587 of the donors excluded around 17 rarely observed V segments, including chromosome 9 orphons, because counts were too low. According to a later genetic analysis, donors in an Asian-associated ancestry cluster had fewer N-insertions in productive TCRs than the approximately 670-donor mean. HLA typing was unavailable for some donors at each locus, so association tests used only the typed subset. A group of highly shared sequence variants was considered likely to be a technical artifact of the sequencing pipeline. Linkage disequilibrium might explain the correlated functional status among segregating V segments, but an unknown experimental factor could not be ruled out. The authors suggested that the approach could potentially be extended to other disease states and immunological phenotypes. In vitro tests confirmed that three of the cytomegalovirus-associated TCR beta chains recognize cytomegalovirus antigens. This cohort had only TCR beta chains sequenced, and the lack of alpha or paired-chain data limited which features could be detected. According to a later analysis, most CMV-associated TCR beta chains appeared to be HLA-restricted, and the HLA associations seemed to be driven largely by CMV exposure. A further reported finding was that TCR beta sequences accurately predicted the HLA-A and HLA-B alleles for most subjects in the first cohort. In both the original and validation cohorts, the classifier was reported to diagnose cytomegalovirus status with high specificity and sensitivity. Sequencing depth was assumed to be roughly uniform across donors in the presence/absence analyses, though that assumption may not hold. The study gave a list of about 150 TCR beta chains associated with cytomegalovirus. In a later analysis, HLA-associated TCR beta chains showed more clonal expansion and lower generation probabilities than non-associated chains that were equally common. The 87-base-pair reads could not distinguish some IMGT-functional V segments, including TRBV6-2 and TRBV6-3, so those segments were excluded. At a false discovery rate of 0.05, a later analysis linked 15,000 to 20,000 TCR beta sequences to specific HLA alleles. In a later genetic analysis, a missense DCLRE1C variant was associated with V-gene and J-gene trimming of TCR beta chains, and the association was replicated in an independent cohort. In a later analysis, several top co-occurrence clusters were reported to appear linked to parvovirus B19, influenza, CMV and Epstein-Barr virus. Immune exposure information for the cohort was limited to CMV serostatus. According to a later analysis, TCR association rates differed among HLA loci, with DRB1 alleles showing the most associated TCRs and HLA-C alleles showing the fewest. Strong co-occurrence of HLA alleles, especially DR and DQ, made assigning TCR associations to individual alleles difficult.

The cohort consisted of 666 healthy bone marrow donors. At the time of sampling, every cohort member was nominally healthy, though immune exposures that went unrecorded were likely present. The donor tested CMV seronegative, placing the donor among the 300 to 400 seronegative members of the cohort. Each donor provided a peripheral blood sample, and peripheral blood mononuclear cells were used for TCR beta sequencing. Genomic DNA extraction from the blood cell samples was performed with the Qiagen DNeasy Blood Extraction Kit. The V and J ends are trimmed by 5 bases and 6 bases, leaving 14 bases between them. CDR1 and CDR2 (SGHTA, FQGNSA) derive from the germline V gene. Including the terminal cysteine and phenylalanine, the CDR3 comprises 14 residues. Only CDR3 DNA remains: 42 bases, in frame from the first base.

Sequenced sample: PBMCs. This receptor was obtained from a man aged 35 to 55 in good health and CMV-seronegative. The chain employs TRBV7-2 and TRBJ1-5, with no D gene named confidently. CDR3 reads: CASSPGVSVQPQHF. The sequenced DNA: TGTGCCAGCAGCCCCGGAGTTTCAGTTCAGCCCCAGCATTTT.